Listed here are 10 T cell receptor beta chains from one sample, sequenced in a study of blood T cells in healthy people across ages. Through a sample-barcoded 5' primer and a J-beta primer mix, a second PCR was run for 7 to 11 cycles. From the 5' RACE reads, TCRdb called clonotypes with MiXCR, one entry per CDR3 protein. The table has roughly 1,500,000 distinct CDR3 sequences, roughly 32% seen once. Material for sequencing was blood. All receptors come from a woman aged 25 to 39 in good health.

The J gene is TRBJ1-1, the V gene TRBV20-1, with 8 nucleotides matching TRBD1. With V trimmed by 2 bases and J by 3 bases, 8 bases remained unmatched. CDR1 and CDR2 from the germline V gene are DFQATT and SNEGSKA (reference sequence). CDR3 length: 15 amino acids. The CDR3 nucleotides are TGCAGTGCTAGAAGCGACAGGGGATGGGACACTGAAGCTTTCTTT. Amino acids: CSARSDRGWDTEAFF.

The chain carries TRBV15 and TRBJ2-7; the match to TRBD1 covers 11 bases. The CDR3 contains 16 residues. CDR1 LNHNV and CDR2 YYDKDF come from the germline V gene (reference sequence). The V gene end was trimmed by 8 bases and the J gene end by 1 base; junction bases not matched to a gene: 10. CDR3 in DNA: TGTGCCACCCCAAAAACGGGACAGGGGGTGTCCTACGAGCAGTACTTC. Translating gives CATPKTGQGVSYEQYF.

Concerning this clonotype itself: A much bigger clone sits one base away, suggesting this may be a read error. The gene calls are TRBV7-9 and TRBJ1-2, with 7 bases that match TRBD1. Germline assignment: CDR1 SEHNR and CDR2 FQNEAQ (reference sequence). J lost 4 bases, V lost 6 bases, and 14 bases had no gene match. The CDR3 has 16 residues. CDR3 bases: TGTGCCAGCAGTCAACAGGCCGGGGCAGGGGGCTATGGCTACACCTTC. The encoded protein is CASSQQAGAGGYGYTF.

The rearrangement joins TRBV5-1 to TRBJ2-1; 7 bases are shared with TRBD2. The CDR3 length is 15 residues. J was trimmed by 2 bases and V by 7 bases; bases with no gene match: 9. The germline V gene has CDR1 SGHRS and CDR2 YFSETQ. The CDR3 DNA reads as TGCGCCAGCGCGGGAGCGGGGCCTCCCTACAATGAGCAGTTCTTC. It yields the protein CASAGAGPPYNEQFF.

Only a few counts were recorded for this clonotype. The V and J genes are TRBV24-1 and TRBJ2-3; D tentatively fits TRBD1 or TRBD2 (5 bases each). Germline V CDR1 and CDR2: KGHDR, SFDVKD. CDR3 length: 18 amino acids. Trimming cost V 3 bases and J 2 bases, with 20 bases left between them. The CDR3 reads CATSDTLAGTSNTDTQYF. The CDR3 DNA sequence: TGTGCCACCAGTGATACTTTGGCCGGGACGAGTAACACAGATACGCAGTATTTT.

This clonotype has only a few counts. V is TRBV5-1 and J is TRBJ2-1, with unresolved D. The CDR3 consists of 12 residues. The ends were cut back, 7 bases at V and 15 bases at J, with 20 bases in the middle. CDR1 SGHRS and CDR2 YFSETQ come from the germline V gene. The CDR3 DNA reads TGCGCCAGCTCAAAAGTCCGGGCCCCTTGGTTCTTC. Translating it yields CASSKVRAPWFF.

This clonotype was observed a handful of times. V is TRBV5-1 and J is TRBJ2-5; TRBD2 aligns across 10 bases. With the DNA end fitting TRBJ2-7 better, the J assignment may be wrong. Germline lookup yields CDR1 SGHRS and CDR2 YFSETQ. There are 15 residues in the CDR3. The CDR3 reads CASSFTSGATYEQYF. CDR3 bases: TGCGCCAGCAGCTTTACTAGCGGGGCGACCTACGAGCAGTACTTC.

This clonotype was observed a few times. The chain carries TRBV4-1 and TRBJ1-1; TRBD1 is a possible D gene (6 bases). From germline, CDR1 is MGHRA and CDR2 YSYEKL. The CDR3 consists of 16 residues. V was shortened by 3 bases and J by 1 base, with 15 bases between the two germline ends. For the CDR3, the DNA is TGCGCCAGCAGCCATACGAATGGGGGGCCGAACACTGAAGCTTTCTTT. Its protein is CASSHTNGGPNTEAFF.

The V gene is TRBV28, the J gene TRBJ2-3; 9 bases map to TRBD2. The V segment lost 7 bases and the J segment 1 base; nucleotides outside the gene matches: 6. CDR1 is MDHEN and CDR2 is SYDVKM in the germline V gene. The CDR3 spans 15 residues. Written as DNA, the CDR3 is TGTGCCAGCACCAAAGCGGGAGGTGGCACAGATACGCAGTATTTT. It specifies CASTKAGGGTDTQYF. The whole variable domain, filled in from reference TRBV28 and TRBJ2-3, reads DVKVTQSSRYLVKRTGEKVFLECVQDMDHENMFWYRQDPGLGLRLIYFSYDVKMKEKGDIPEGYSVSREKKERFSLILESASTNQTSMYLCASTKAGGGTDTQYFGPGTRLTVL.

This clonotype was picked up a small number of times. V is TRBV7-9 and J is TRBJ2-5; TRBD2 matches at 12 bases. Germline V lookup: CDR1 SEHNR, CDR2 FQNEAQ (reference sequence). Losses at the gene ends were 3 bases for V and 0 bases for J; bases not matched to a gene: 2. The length of the CDR3 is 16 residues. The CDR3 sequence is CASSFWTSGNQETQYF. The DNA of the CDR3 is TGTGCCAGCAGCTTTTGGACTAGCGGGAACCAAGAGACCCAGTACTTC. Filled out from reference TRBV7-9 and TRBJ2-5, the complete variable domain reads DTGVSQNPRHKITKRGQNVTFRCDPISEHNRLYWYRQTLGQGPEFLTYFQNEAQLEKSRLLSDRFSAERPKGSFSTLEIQRTEQGDSAMYLCASSFWTSGNQETQYFGPGTRLLVL.